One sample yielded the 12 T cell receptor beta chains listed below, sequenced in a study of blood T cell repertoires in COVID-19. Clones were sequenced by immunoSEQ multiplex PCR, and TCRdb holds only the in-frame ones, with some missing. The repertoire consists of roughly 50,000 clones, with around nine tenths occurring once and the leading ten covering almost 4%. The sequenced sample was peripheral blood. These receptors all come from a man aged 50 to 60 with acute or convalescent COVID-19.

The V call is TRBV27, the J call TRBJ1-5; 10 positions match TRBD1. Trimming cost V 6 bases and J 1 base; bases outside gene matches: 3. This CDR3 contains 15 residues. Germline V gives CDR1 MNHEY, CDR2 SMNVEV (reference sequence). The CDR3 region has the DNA TGTGCCAGCAGAGGGGACAGGGGAAGCAATCAGCCCCAGCATTTT. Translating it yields CASRGDRGSNQPQHF.

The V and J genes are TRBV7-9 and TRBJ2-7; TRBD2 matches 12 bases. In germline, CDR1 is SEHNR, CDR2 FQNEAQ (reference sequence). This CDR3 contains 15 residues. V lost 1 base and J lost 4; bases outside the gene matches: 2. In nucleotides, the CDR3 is TGTGCCAGCAGCTTAGGACTAGCGGGAGAGTACGAGCAGTACTTC. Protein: CASSLGLAGEYEQYF.

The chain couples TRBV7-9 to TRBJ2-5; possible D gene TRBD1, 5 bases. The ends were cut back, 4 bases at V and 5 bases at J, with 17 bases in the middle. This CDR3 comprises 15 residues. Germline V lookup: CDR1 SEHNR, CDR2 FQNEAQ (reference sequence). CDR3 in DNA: TGTGCCAGCAGCTCGAGCTACAGGAATCGGGAGACCCAGTACTTC. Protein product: CASSSSYRNRETQYF.

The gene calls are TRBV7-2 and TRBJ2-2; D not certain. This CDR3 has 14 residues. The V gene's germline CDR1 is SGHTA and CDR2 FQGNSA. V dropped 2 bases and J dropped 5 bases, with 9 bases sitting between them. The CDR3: CASSLTSRTGELFF. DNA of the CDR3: TGTGCCAGCAGCTTAACGTCGAGGACCGGGGAGCTGTTTTTT.

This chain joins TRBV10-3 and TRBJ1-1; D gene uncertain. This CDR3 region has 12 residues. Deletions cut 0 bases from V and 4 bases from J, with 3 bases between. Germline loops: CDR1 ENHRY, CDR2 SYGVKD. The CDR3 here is CAISESRTEAFF. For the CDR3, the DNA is TGTGCCATCAGTGAGTCCCGCACTGAAGCTTTCTTT.

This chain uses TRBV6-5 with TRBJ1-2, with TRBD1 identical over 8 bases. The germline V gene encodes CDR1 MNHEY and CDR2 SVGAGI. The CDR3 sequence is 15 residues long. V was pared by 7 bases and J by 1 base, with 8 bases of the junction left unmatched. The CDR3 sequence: CASTRGQVNNYGYTF. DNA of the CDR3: TGTGCCAGCACCAGGGGACAGGTGAATAACTATGGCTACACCTTC.

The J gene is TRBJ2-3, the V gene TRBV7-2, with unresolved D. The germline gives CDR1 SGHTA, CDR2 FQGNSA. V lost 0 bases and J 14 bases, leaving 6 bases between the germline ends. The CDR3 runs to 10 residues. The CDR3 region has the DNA TGTGCCAGCAGCTTAGCGCGGCTGTATTTT. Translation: CASSLARLYF.

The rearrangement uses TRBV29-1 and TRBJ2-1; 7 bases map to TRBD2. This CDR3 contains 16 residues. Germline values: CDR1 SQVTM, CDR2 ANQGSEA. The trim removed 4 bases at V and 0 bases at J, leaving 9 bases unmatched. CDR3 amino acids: CSVGWGGDYSYNEQFF. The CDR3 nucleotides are TGCAGCGTTGGTTGGGGAGGGGATTACTCCTACAATGAGCAGTTCTTC.

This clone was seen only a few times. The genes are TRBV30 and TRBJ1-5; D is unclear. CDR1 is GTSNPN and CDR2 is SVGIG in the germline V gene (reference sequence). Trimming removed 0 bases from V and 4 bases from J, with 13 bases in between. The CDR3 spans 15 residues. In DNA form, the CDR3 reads TGTGCCTGGAGTGTACTGGGCAGCTTGAATCAGCCCCAGCATTTT. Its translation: CAWSVLGSLNQPQHF.

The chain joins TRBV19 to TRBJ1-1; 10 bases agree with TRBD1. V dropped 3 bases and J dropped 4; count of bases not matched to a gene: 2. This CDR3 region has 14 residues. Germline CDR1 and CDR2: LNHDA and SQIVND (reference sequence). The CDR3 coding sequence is TGTGCCAGTAGTATTAGGACAGGGGGCACTGAAGCTTTCTTT. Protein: CASSIRTGGTEAFF.

The CDR3: CASSSGRGWEQFF. The DNA of the CDR3 is TGTGCCAGCAGTAGCGGCAGGGGTTGGGAGCAGTTCTTC. The chain employs TRBV12-3 or TRBV12-4 and TRBJ2-1; a possible D gene is TRBD1 (6 bases). Trimming removed 5 bases from V and 10 bases from J, with 15 bases in between. This CDR3 comprises 13 residues.

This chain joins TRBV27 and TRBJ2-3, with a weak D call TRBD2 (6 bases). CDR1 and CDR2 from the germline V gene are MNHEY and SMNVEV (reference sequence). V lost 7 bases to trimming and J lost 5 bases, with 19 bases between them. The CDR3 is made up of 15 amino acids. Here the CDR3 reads CASIPGGGLEDTQYF. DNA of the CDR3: TGTGCCAGCATCCCCGGTGGGGGGTTGGAAGATACGCAGTATTTT.